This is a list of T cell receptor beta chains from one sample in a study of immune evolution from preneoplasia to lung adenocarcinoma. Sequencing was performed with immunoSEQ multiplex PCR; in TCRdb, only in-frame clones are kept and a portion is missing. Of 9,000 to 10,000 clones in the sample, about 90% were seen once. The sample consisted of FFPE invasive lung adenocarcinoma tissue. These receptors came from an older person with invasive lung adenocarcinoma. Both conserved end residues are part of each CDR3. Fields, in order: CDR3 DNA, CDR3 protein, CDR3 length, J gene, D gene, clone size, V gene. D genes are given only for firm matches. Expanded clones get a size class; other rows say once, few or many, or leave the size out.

CDR3nt: TGTGCCTGGAGTGTACACGGGAGTATCTACGAGCAGTACTTC
CDR3aa: CAWSVHGSIYEQYF
len: 14
j_gene: TRBJ2-7
d_gene: -
abundance: -
v_gene: TRBV30

CDR3nt: TGTGCCACCAGCAGAGATCAGCCCCAGCATTTT
CDR3aa: CATSRDQPQHF
len: 11
j_gene: TRBJ1-5
d_gene: -
abundance: -
v_gene: TRBV15

CDR3nt: TGTGCCTGGCAGGGTTCGGGAAACACCATATATTTT
CDR3aa: CAWQGSGNTIYF
len: 12
j_gene: TRBJ1-3
d_gene: -
abundance: -
v_gene: TRBV30

CDR3nt: TGTGCCAGCAGCACCTGGGACGGCTCCGTTGGGGAGCTGTTTTTT
CDR3aa: CASSTWDGSVGELFF
len: 15
j_gene: TRBJ2-2
d_gene: -
abundance: -
v_gene: TRBV7-8

CDR3nt: TGTGCCAGCAGCTTAGGGTCGGGAGAGACCCAGTACTTC
CDR3aa: CASSLGSGETQYF
len: 13
j_gene: TRBJ2-5
d_gene: -
abundance: -
v_gene: TRBV11-1

CDR3nt: TGTGCCAGCAGCCGGGGGGGAGACCCGACAACCCAGCATTTT
CDR3aa: CASSRGGDPTTQHF
len: 14
j_gene: TRBJ1-5
d_gene: -
abundance: -
v_gene: TRBV7-9

CDR3nt: TGTGCCAGCAGTTTAACAGGGAACACGGCGGAAAACACCTTC
CDR3aa: CASSLTGNTAENTF
len: 14
j_gene: TRBJ1-2
d_gene: -
abundance: -
v_gene: TRBV6-5

CDR3nt: TGTGCCAGCAGCGTAAATAGAGGGTATCAGTATGGCTACACCTTC
CDR3aa: CASSVNRGYQYGYTF
len: 15
j_gene: TRBJ1-2
d_gene: -
abundance: -
v_gene: TRBV11-2

CDR3nt: TGTGCCAGCAGCTTGGACAGGGAGAACACTGAAGCTTTCTTT
CDR3aa: CASSLDRENTEAFF
len: 14
j_gene: TRBJ1-1
d_gene: -
abundance: -
v_gene: TRBV5-4

CDR3nt: TGTGCCTGGAGAGAGACAGGAATGGGCAATCAGCCCCAGCATTTT
CDR3aa: CAWRETGMGNQPQHF
len: 15
j_gene: TRBJ1-5
d_gene: -
abundance: -
v_gene: TRBV30

CDR3nt: TGTGCCAGCAGTCTTGGGACAGGGGGGAATCAGCCCCAGCATTTT
CDR3aa: CASSLGTGGNQPQHF
len: 15
j_gene: TRBJ1-5
d_gene: TRBD1
abundance: once
v_gene: TRBV2

CDR3nt: TGTGCCAGCAGCGTAGGACTAGCGGCATCCTACAATGAGCAGTTCTTC
CDR3aa: CASSVGLAASYNEQFF
len: 16
j_gene: TRBJ2-1
d_gene: TRBD2
abundance: -
v_gene: TRBV9

CDR3nt: TGTGCCAGCAGCGTATCGGGACAGGGCTTCTATGGCTACACCTTC
CDR3aa: CASSVSGQGFYGYTF
len: 15
j_gene: TRBJ1-2
d_gene: TRBD1
abundance: -
v_gene: TRBV7-9

CDR3nt: TGCAGTGCCGACCGGGAGTGGGAGCAGTACTTC
CDR3aa: CSADREWEQYF
len: 11
j_gene: TRBJ2-7
d_gene: -
abundance: few
v_gene: TRBV20-1

CDR3nt: TGTGCCAGCAGTTACTCGGGCCAGGGCGGGGAAAAACTGTTTTTT
CDR3aa: CASSYSGQGGEKLFF
len: 15
j_gene: TRBJ1-4
d_gene: -
abundance: once
v_gene: TRBV6-5

CDR3nt: TGTGCCAGCAGCTTAGCGTCAGCCTACTCCTACGAGCAGTACTTC
CDR3aa: CASSLASAYSYEQYF
len: 15
j_gene: TRBJ2-7
d_gene: -
abundance: -
v_gene: TRBV7-9

CDR3nt: TGCGCCAGCAGCTCCGGGACCATGGCCCACGAGCAGTACTTC
CDR3aa: CASSSGTMAHEQYF
len: 14
j_gene: TRBJ2-7
d_gene: -
abundance: -
v_gene: TRBV5-1